This T cell receptor (beta chain) was sequenced in a study of T cell responses to AZD1222 COVID-19 vaccine. Profiling relied on immunoSEQ multiplex PCR, and the TCRdb table lists in-frame clones only, not all of them. The sample includes tens of thousands of clones, about nine tenths of them seen just once. Study outcomes and limitations: Spike-wide vaccine-associated CD4 TCRs dominated at 160-218 and 743-854. It should be noted that donors were predominantly white British and more often female, and clonal diversity was possibly underestimated. Of the AZD1222 recipients, only 5 or 6 were seropositive at baseline.

This clone was picked up a small number of times. The antigen is undetermined. This CDR3 spans 15 amino acids. The germline gives CDR1 SGDLS, CDR2 YYNGEE. Trimming cost V 4 bases and J 10 bases, with 23 bases left between them. V usage is TRBV9 and J usage is TRBJ1-1; D is undetermined. This sample comprised peripheral blood, obtained 28 days after the second AZD1222 dose. This sequence originates from an adult who received the AZD1222 COVID-19 vaccine. The CDR3 protein is CASSPTGRGPLSAFF. The CDR3 coding sequence is TGTGCCAGCAGCCCAACCGGGCGCGGGCCCCTTTCAGCTTTCTTT.